The T cell receptor beta chain under discussion was sequenced for a study of blood T cells in healthy people across ages. The second PCR ran about 6 to 11 cycles with a sample-barcoded 5' primer and J-beta primers. MiXCR, applied by TCRdb to the 5' RACE reads, yields one record per CDR3 protein. The data show just under 750,000 distinct CDR3 sequences, 22% seen once. The V gene lost 5 bases and the J gene lost 9 bases, with 14 bases spanning the gap. This CDR3 contains 12 residues. Germline V gene sequence: CDR1 SNHLY, CDR2 FYNNEI. For this clonotype: Here the CDR3 omits its conserved ending phenylalanine or tryptophan, so a read error is the likely source.

This chain connects TRBV2 to TRBJ2-7; TRBD1 might be the D (5 bases). The sample taken for sequencing was blood. The sequence came from a man in his 70s in good health. CDR3 amino acids: CASSTLTGVQYL. CDR3 in DNA: TGTGCCAGCAGTACGCTCACAGGCGTGCAGTACCTC.